The clone carrying this T cell receptor beta chain appeared a few times. TCRbeta library preparation incorporated unique molecular identifiers. TCRdb re-derived calls from the PCR reads in MiXCR, one entry per CDR3 protein. The sample comprises about a million distinct CDR3 sequences, about 30% of which are singletons, and over 25% rests with the top ten. These data are taken from a study of T-cell reconstitution after alpha-beta-depleted transplantation in children. Looked up from germline, CDR1 is SGHRS and CDR2 is YFSETQ. V was shortened by 0 bases and J by 3 bases, with 10 bases between the two germline ends. The CDR3 is 15 residues long.

The sequencing here drew on PBMCs, mostly from graft donor cells, taken 360 days after TCRalphabeta/CD19-depleted stem cell transplant. This sequence joins TRBV5-1 and TRBJ1-5; D may be TRBD1 (5 bases). This clonotype originated in a boy younger than two who had a stem cell transplant for SCID, so the T cells may come from the graft donor. Here the CDR3 DNA reads TGCGCCAGCAGCTTGGCCGGGGCCTACAATCAGCCCCAGCATTTT. Amino acid sequence: CASSLAGAYNQPQHF. The whole variable domain, remainder taken from reference TRBV5-1 and TRBJ1-5, is KAGVTQTPRYLIKTRGQQVTLSCSPISGHRSVSWYQQTPGQGLQFLFEYFSETQRNKGNFPGRFSGRQFSNSRSEMNVSTLELGDSALYLCASSLAGAYNQPQHFGDGTRLSIL.